The 28 T cell receptor beta chains reported below all come from one sample, sequenced in a study of CD8+CD57+ T cells in acquired aplastic anemia. Patients selected for sequencing had displayed CD8+CD57+ cell expansion by flow cytometry. TCR beta VDJ and CDR3 profiling used genomic DNA as template. TCRdb fed the reads into MiXCR, producing one record per CDR3 protein. The repertoire includes 150,000 to 200,000 distinct CDR3 sequences, roughly half of them detected once, and around 1.8% sits in the top ten. The sample comprised sorted CD4+, CD8+, or CD8+CD57+ T cells (not recorded which) from PBMCs. These receptors were taken from a human donor with aplastic anemia.

In this sample, this clonotype turned up many times. The CDR3 coding sequence is TGCGCCAGCAACAACCCACACACTGAAGCTTTCTTT. Amino acid sequence: CASNNPHTEAFF. This chain joins TRBV10-2 and TRBJ1-1; D ambiguous. Germline CDR1 reads WSHSY; CDR2 reads SAAADI. With 7 bases removed from V and 3 bases from J, the gap between germline ends came to 9 bases. The length of the CDR3 is 12 residues.

This clonotype was seen only a few times. The chain joins TRBV20-1 to TRBJ1-2; no firm D call. Trimming left V 6 bases short and J 0 bases short, with 11 bases between. The germline gives CDR1 DFQATT, CDR2 SNEGSKA (reference sequence). The CDR3 covers 13 residues. The DNA of the CDR3 is TGCAGTGCCCTCATGGGAGCTAACTATGGCTACACCTTC. It codes for CSALMGANYGYTF.

This chain joins TRBV20-1 and TRBJ2-1, with a weak D call TRBD2 (5 bases). CDR1 is DFQATT, CDR2 SNEGSKA, per germline (reference sequence). The CDR3 consists of 13 residues. Deletions cut 2 bases from V and 10 bases from J, with 15 bases between. CDR3 region: CSARHATIGEQFF. The CDR3 DNA reads TGCAGTGCTAGACATGCGACTATCGGGGAGCAGTTCTTC.

This clonotype has only one observation. This chain joins TRBV10-1 and TRBJ2-3, with a weak D call TRBD2 (6 bases). Germline V CDR1 and CDR2: WNHNN, SYGVQD (reference sequence). This CDR3 is built from 16 residues. V was shortened by 6 bases and J by 0 bases, with 16 bases between the two germline ends. CDR3 amino acids: CASSHLSGTSTDTQYF. The CDR3 DNA reads as TGCGCCAGCAGCCACCTTAGCGGAACTAGCACAGATACGCAGTATTTT.

This clonotype was seen a few times. The chain links TRBV6-2 or TRBV6-3 to TRBJ2-1; 8 nucleotides align to TRBD2. The CDR3 is made up of 15 amino acids. The germline CDR1 and CDR2 sequences are MNHEY and SVGEGT. The trim removed 0 bases at V and 9 bases at J, leaving 7 bases unmatched. As DNA, the CDR3 is TGTGCCAGCAGTTACTCGGGACTAGGTGTACGTGAGCAGTTCTTC. It specifies CASSYSGLGVREQFF.

This clonotype was detected ten times or more. V gene TRBV6-1 combines with J gene TRBJ2-2; possible D gene TRBD1, 6 bases. Per the germline V gene, CDR1 is MNHNS and CDR2 is SASEGT. CDR3 length equals 16 residues. V was cut by 6 bases and J by 1 base, with 15 bases left in between. For the CDR3, the DNA is TGTGCCAGCAGGTGGCCCCAGGGGATGAACACCGGGGAGCTGTTTTTT. Encoded protein: CASRWPQGMNTGELFF.

This clonotype was found many times. The chain joins TRBV10-3 to TRBJ2-3; 10 bases match TRBD2. The trim removed 0 bases at V and 0 bases at J, leaving 12 bases unmatched. Germline CDR1 ENHRY, CDR2 SYGVKD. The CDR3 has 20 amino acids. In nucleotides, the CDR3 is TGTGCCATCAGTGAGTCAACCTCTAGCGGGAGCGGGTCTAGCACAGATACGCAGTATTTT. Its translation: CAISESTSSGSGSSTDTQYF.

Comment on this clonotype: A much larger clonotype is one base distant, so this may be a read error. J is TRBJ2-1 and V is TRBV19; 10 bases are shared with TRBD2. The length of the CDR3 is 16 residues. V was clipped by 3 bases and J by 3 bases; unmatched bases: 5. The germline gives CDR1 LNHDA, CDR2 SQIVND (reference sequence). CDR3 amino acids: CASSMGASGGYNEQFF. The CDR3 DNA sequence: TGTGCCAGTAGTATGGGGGCTAGCGGGGGCTACAATGAGCAGTTCTTC.

This chain links TRBV19 with TRBJ1-6; D possibly corresponds to TRBD1 (6 bases). Trimming took off 4 bases at V and 6 bases at J, with 10 bases between the two ends. This CDR3 spans 14 amino acids. CDR1 is LNHDA, CDR2 SQIVND, per germline (reference sequence). The CDR3 coding sequence is TGTGCCAGTAGTAGTCGGACAGCTAATTCACCCCTCCACTTT. Protein: CASSSRTANSPLHF.

This chain connects TRBV2 to TRBJ2-1; no reliable D call. The CDR3 totals 11 residues. The germline V gene encodes CDR1 SNHLY and CDR2 FYNNEI. Trimming stripped 6 bases from V and 10 bases from J, with 10 bases between. The CDR3 sequence is CASRALGEQFF. The CDR3 DNA follows: TGTGCCAGCAGGGCCCTGGGGGAGCAGTTCTTC.

This clonotype has a count of ten or more. The J gene is TRBJ2-7, the V gene TRBV10-2; D uncertain. The CDR3 sequence is 15 residues long. Germline CDR1 reads WSHSY; CDR2 reads SAAADI. Trimming left V 2 bases short and J 6 bases short, with 17 bases between. Written as DNA, the CDR3 is TGCGCCAGCAGTGAGAGGAAAGCAGGAGTGGGCGAGCAGTACTTC. Its translation is CASSERKAGVGEQYF.

This clonotype has just a few counts. V is TRBV10-1 and J is TRBJ1-2; 9 bases line up with TRBD1. The CDR3 sequence is 14 residues long. Germline V lookup: CDR1 WNHNN, CDR2 SYGVQD (reference sequence). Trimming removed 0 bases from V and 5 bases from J; junction bases left unmatched: 1. The CDR3 loop reads CASSESGTGYGYTF. In DNA, the CDR3 is TGCGCCAGCAGTGAGTCTGGGACAGGGTATGGCTACACCTTC.

In its sample, this clonotype was seen many times. This chain connects TRBV5-1 to TRBJ2-6; TRBD1 might be the D (5 bases). CDR3 length equals 15 residues. Germline values: CDR1 SGHRS, CDR2 YFSETQ. V was clipped by 4 bases and J by 0 bases, with 8 bases between them. Here the CDR3 DNA reads TGCGCCAGCAGCGCTGGGGCCTCTGGGGCCAACGTCCTGACTTTC. It translates to CASSAGASGANVLTF.

This clonotype was counted many times. The DNA of the CDR3 is TGTGCCAGCAGCTCACGACAGGGGGCATTAACTGGAAACACCATATATTTT. Translating it yields CASSSRQGALTGNTIYF. The chain carries TRBV5-6 and TRBJ1-3; 10 bases align to TRBD1. The CDR3 totals 17 residues. CDR1 and CDR2 (germline): SGHDT, YYEEEE. Trimming removed 3 bases from V and 2 bases from J; junction bases left unmatched: 8.

In its sample, this clonotype was seen many times. This chain joins TRBV6-1 and TRBJ1-5; D gene uncertain. Per the germline V gene, CDR1 is MNHNS and CDR2 is SASEGT. The CDR3 covers 14 residues. V was pared by 2 bases and J by 7 bases, with 12 bases between. This chain's CDR3 is CASSERGGSQPQHF. The CDR3 region has the DNA TGTGCCAGCAGTGAACGGGGAGGGTCCCAGCCCCAGCATTTT.

The sample holds a few counts of this clonotype. This may arise from a read error, as a much more abundant clone is one base away. The chain recombines TRBV2 with TRBJ2-7; D not certain. The CDR3 runs to 14 residues. Germline CDR1 and CDR2: SNHLY and FYNNEI. In DNA form, the CDR3 reads TGTGCCAGCAGCGAAGAGTTGAGTAGCTACGGGCAGTACTTC. Its protein is CASSEELSSYGQYF.

The J gene is TRBJ2-1, the V gene TRBV13; D might be TRBD2 (6 bases). This CDR3 region has 16 residues. The V end was cut by 5 bases, the J end by 2 bases, with 16 bases between. Per the germline V gene, CDR1 is PRHDT and CDR2 is FYEKMQ (reference sequence). DNA for the CDR3: TGTGCCAGCAGCCAAGCGGGCAGGGAACCCTACAATGAGCAGTTCTTC. The encoded protein is CASSQAGREPYNEQFF.

This clonotype was observed many times. The rearrangement links TRBV12-3 or TRBV12-4 to TRBJ2-7; D is unresolved. V was clipped by 3 bases and J by 3 bases, with 12 bases between them. This CDR3 is 14 amino acids long. This CDR3 reads CASSFLVGSYEQYF. The CDR3 DNA is TGTGCCAGCAGTTTCCTGGTGGGCAGCTACGAGCAGTACTTC.

The gene calls are TRBV9 and TRBJ2-5; TRBD1 matches 10 bases. CDR3 size: 15 residues. In germline, CDR1 is SGDLS, CDR2 YYNGEE. V trimming: 3 bases; J trimming: 5 bases; junction bases outside the gene matches: 7. CDR3 DNA: TGTGCCAGCAGCGGACAGGGGGCGGATGTGGAGACCCAGTACTTC. Translated, it gives CASSGQGADVETQYF.

With respect to this clonotype: It may be a read error: a sequence one base away is much more abundant. The rearrangement uses TRBV5-1 and TRBJ2-1; 9 nucleotides match TRBD1. CDR1 is SGHRS, CDR2 YFSETQ, per germline. With V trimmed by 4 bases and J by 3 bases, 2 bases remained unmatched. CDR3 length equals 14 residues. CDR3 nucleotides: TGCGCCAGCAGCATGGGACAGGGCTACAATGAGCAGTTCTTC. As protein: CASSMGQGYNEQFF.

The chain couples TRBV29-1 to TRBJ2-5; D assignment may be TRBD1 or TRBD2 (6 bases each). The CDR3 spans 13 residues. Germline V gives CDR1 SQVTM, CDR2 ANQGSEA. The ends were cut back, 7 bases at V and 4 bases at J, with 16 bases in the middle. CDR3 in amino acids: CSGLRGGIETQYF. DNA for the CDR3: TGCAGCGGGCTGCGAGGGGGGATAGAGACCCAGTACTTC.

This clonotype was found many times. This chain connects TRBV5-1 to TRBJ2-1; no clear D gene. Trimming removed 0 bases from V and 9 bases from J, with 7 bases in between. CDR3 length: 12 amino acids. Germline V gives CDR1 SGHRS, CDR2 YFSETQ. CDR3 sequence reads: CASSLGSGEQFF. The CDR3 coding sequence is TGCGCCAGCAGCTTGGGTTCGGGTGAGCAGTTCTTC.

About this clonotype: This sequence may be a read error, since a much larger clone differs from it by one base. This sequence joins TRBV5-1 and TRBJ1-3; D is possibly TRBD1 (5 bases). Germline CDR1 is SGHRS and CDR2 is YFSETQ. V shed 1 base and J shed 4 bases, with 18 bases lying between them. The CDR3 is 17 residues long. The CDR3 DNA follows: TGCGCCAGCAGCTTGAGAGGGAAAGGGGCTAACGGAAACACCATATATTTT. Protein: CASSLRGKGANGNTIYF.

This clonotype was seen a few times. The chain is built from TRBV2 and TRBJ2-7; 10 bases fit TRBD2. The junction had 0 bases not matched to a gene; V was cut back by 1 base and J by 3 bases. Germline values: CDR1 SNHLY, CDR2 FYNNEI. The CDR3 loop spans 14 amino acids. This CDR3 reads CASSEGTSGYEQYF. Here the CDR3 DNA reads TGTGCCAGCAGTGAAGGGACTAGCGGCTACGAGCAGTACTTC.

About this clonotype itself: This clone may be a read error of a much larger clone one base away. The chain recombines TRBV5-6 with TRBJ1-3; possibly TRBD1 for D (5 bases). This CDR3 has 16 amino acids. Germline CDR1 SGHDT, CDR2 YYEEEE. CDR3: CAGSLIQESSGNTIYF. In DNA, the CDR3 is TGTGCCGGCAGCTTGATACAGGAAAGCTCTGGAAACACCATATATTTT.

On this clonotype: Being one base from a much bigger clone, this may be a read error. V and J are TRBV6-1 and TRBJ2-7, with 9 nucleotides matching TRBD1. This CDR3 has 17 amino acids. The J segment lost 2 bases and the V segment lost 7 bases, leaving 15 bases of the junction unmatched. CDR1 and CDR2 (germline): MNHNS, SASEGT. The CDR3 region has the DNA TGTGCCAGCACACCGGGACAGGGAGCAGGATCCCCCTACGAGCAGTACTTC. Translated: CASTPGQGAGSPYEQYF.

A note on this clonotype: This sequence may be a read error, since a much larger clone differs from it by one base. The CDR3 end shows no conserved phenylalanine or tryptophan, and so a read error is likely. The V call is TRBV19, the J call TRBJ2-3, with D perhaps TRBD1 (6 bases). Trimming removed 1 base at V and 1 base at J, with 12 bases between. The CDR3 runs 16 residues. Germline CDR1 LNHDA, CDR2 SQIVND (reference sequence). The CDR3 DNA sequence: TGTGCCAGTAGTATAGGGTCCAGGGGAGGCACAGATACGCAGTATCTT. Translating it yields CASSIGSRGGTDTQYL.

There are many counts of this clonotype. The junction does not match germline at one end; this may be a read error. V and J are TRBV19 and TRBJ1-2, with 9 bases identical to TRBD1. Germline assignment: CDR1 LNHDA and CDR2 SQIVND (reference sequence). The CDR3 totals 13 residues. CDR3 residues: CASSIPGTGTSAF. CDR3 bases: TGTGCCAGTAGTATACCCGGGACAGGGACCAGCGCCTTC.